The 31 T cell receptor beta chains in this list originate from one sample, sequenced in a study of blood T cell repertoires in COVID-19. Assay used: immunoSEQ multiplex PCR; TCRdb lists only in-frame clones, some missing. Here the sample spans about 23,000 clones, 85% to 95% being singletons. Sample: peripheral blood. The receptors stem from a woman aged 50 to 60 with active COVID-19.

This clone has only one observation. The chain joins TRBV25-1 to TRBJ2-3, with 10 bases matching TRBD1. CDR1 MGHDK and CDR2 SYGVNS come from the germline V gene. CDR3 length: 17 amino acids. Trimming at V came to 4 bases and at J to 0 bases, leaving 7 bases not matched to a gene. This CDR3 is CASSVGRQGASTDTQYF. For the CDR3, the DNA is TGTGCCAGCAGTGTGGGTAGACAGGGGGCCAGCACAGATACGCAGTATTTT.

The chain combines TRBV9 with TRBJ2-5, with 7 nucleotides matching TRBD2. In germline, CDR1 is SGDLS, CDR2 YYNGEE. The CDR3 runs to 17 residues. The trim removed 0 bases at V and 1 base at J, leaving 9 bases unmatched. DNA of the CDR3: TGTGCCAGCAGCGTAGAGGCTCGAGCGGGGAGCCAAGAGACCCAGTACTTC. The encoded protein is CASSVEARAGSQETQYF.

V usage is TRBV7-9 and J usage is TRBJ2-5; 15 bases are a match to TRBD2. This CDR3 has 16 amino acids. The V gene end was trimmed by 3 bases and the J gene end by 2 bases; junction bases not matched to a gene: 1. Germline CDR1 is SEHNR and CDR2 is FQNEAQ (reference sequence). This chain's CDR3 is CASSLGLAGGQETQYF. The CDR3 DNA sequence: TGTGCCAGCAGCTTGGGACTAGCGGGGGGTCAAGAGACCCAGTACTTC.

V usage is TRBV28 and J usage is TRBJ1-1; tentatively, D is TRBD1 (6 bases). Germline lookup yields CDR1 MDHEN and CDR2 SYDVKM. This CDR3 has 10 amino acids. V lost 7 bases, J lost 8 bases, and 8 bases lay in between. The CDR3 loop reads CASMDREAFF. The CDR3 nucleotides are TGTGCCAGCATGGACAGAGAAGCTTTCTTT.

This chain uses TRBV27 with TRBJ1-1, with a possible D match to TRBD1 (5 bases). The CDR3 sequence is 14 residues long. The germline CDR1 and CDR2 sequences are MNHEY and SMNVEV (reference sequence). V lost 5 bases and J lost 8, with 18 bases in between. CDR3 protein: CASSPTWGGKEAFF. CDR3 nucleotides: TGTGCCAGCAGTCCCACGTGGGGGGGGAAGGAAGCTTTCTTT.

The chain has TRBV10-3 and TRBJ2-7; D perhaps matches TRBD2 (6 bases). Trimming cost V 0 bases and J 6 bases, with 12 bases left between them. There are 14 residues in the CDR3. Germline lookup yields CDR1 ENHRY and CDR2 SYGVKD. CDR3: CAISESGGGREQYF. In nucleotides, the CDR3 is TGTGCCATCAGTGAGTCGGGAGGAGGCCGCGAGCAGTACTTC.

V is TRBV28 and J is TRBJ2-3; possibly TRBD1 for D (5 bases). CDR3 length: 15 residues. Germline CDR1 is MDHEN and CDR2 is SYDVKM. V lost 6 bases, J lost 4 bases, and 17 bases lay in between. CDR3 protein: CASSLLLLGADTQYF. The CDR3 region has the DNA TGTGCCAGCAGCCTCCTTTTATTAGGGGCAGATACGCAGTATTTT.

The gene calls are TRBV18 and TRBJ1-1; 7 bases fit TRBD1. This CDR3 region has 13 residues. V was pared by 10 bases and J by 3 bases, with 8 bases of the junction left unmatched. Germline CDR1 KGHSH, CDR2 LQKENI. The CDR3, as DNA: TGTGCCACCTTGGGACAGAAGGACACTGAAGCTTTCTTT. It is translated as CATLGQKDTEAFF.

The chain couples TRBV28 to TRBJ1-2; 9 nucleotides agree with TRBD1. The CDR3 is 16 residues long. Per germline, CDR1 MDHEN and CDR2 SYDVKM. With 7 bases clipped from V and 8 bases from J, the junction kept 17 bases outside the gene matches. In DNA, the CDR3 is TGTGCCAGCACCTATTATCCCCGGGACAGGGACGTAGGCTACACCTTC. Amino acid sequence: CASTYYPRDRDVGYTF.

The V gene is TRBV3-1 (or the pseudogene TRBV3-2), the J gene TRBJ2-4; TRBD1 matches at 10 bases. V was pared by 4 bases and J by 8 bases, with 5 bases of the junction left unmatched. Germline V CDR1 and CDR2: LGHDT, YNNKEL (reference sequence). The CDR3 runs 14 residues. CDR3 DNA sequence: TGTGCCAGCAGCCGGGGGGACAGGGGACACATTCAGTACTTC. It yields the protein CASSRGDRGHIQYF.

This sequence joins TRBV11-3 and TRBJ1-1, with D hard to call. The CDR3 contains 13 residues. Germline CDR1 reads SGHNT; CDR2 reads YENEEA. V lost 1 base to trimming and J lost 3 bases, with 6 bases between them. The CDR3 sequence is CASSLGSYTEAFF. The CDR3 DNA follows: TGTGCCAGCAGCTTAGGGAGCTACACTGAAGCTTTCTTT.

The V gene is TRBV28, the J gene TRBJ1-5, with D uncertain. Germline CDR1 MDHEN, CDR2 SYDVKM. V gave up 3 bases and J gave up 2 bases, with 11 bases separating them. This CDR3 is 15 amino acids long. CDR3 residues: CASSFAGSGNQPQHF. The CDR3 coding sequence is TGTGCCAGCAGTTTTGCGGGGTCCGGCAATCAGCCCCAGCATTTT. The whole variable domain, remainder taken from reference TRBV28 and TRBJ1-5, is DVKVTQSSRYLVKRTGEKVFLECVQDMDHENMFWYRQDPGLGLRLIYFSYDVKMKEKGDIPEGYSVSREKKERFSLILESASTNQTSMYLCASSFAGSGNQPQHFGDGTRLSIL.

The CDR3 nucleotides are TGCAGCGCTGTCCCCCAGGGGATAGCAGTGGATACGCAGTATTTT. Its protein product is CSAVPQGIAVDTQYF. The chain recombines TRBV29-1 with TRBJ2-3; D is possibly TRBD1 (6 bases). Germline V gives CDR1 SQVTM, CDR2 ANQGSEA. Trimming shortened V by 7 bases and J by 6 bases, and 23 bases separated the two germline ends. The CDR3 runs 15 residues.

The CDR3 region has the DNA TGTGCCAGCAGCCGGACAGGTTATTCCTACAATGAGCAGTTCTTC. Translating gives CASSRTGYSYNEQFF. The chain recombines TRBV7-9 with TRBJ2-1; 7 bases map to TRBD1. V was pared by 5 bases and J by 1 base, with 5 bases of the junction left unmatched. The CDR3 has 15 residues. Germline lookup yields CDR1 SEHNR and CDR2 FQNEAQ (reference sequence).

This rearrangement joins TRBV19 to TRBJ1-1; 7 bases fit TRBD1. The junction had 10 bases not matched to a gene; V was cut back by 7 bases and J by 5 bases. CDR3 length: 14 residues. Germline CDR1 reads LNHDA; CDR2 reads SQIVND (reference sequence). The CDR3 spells CASTTTGRKTEAFF. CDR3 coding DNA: TGTGCCAGTACTACGACAGGGCGGAAAACTGAAGCTTTCTTT.

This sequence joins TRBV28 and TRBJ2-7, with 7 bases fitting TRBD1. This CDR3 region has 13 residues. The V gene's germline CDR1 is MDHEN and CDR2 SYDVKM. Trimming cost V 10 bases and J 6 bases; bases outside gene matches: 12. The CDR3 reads CATHTGARREQYF. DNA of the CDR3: TGTGCCACCCACACAGGGGCGAGGCGCGAGCAGTACTTC.

CDR3 amino acids: CASSSGLAANEQFF. CDR3 DNA sequence: TGTGCCAGCAGCTCCGGACTAGCGGCCAATGAGCAGTTCTTC. V usage is TRBV7-2 and J usage is TRBJ2-1; TRBD2 aligns across 10 bases. J lost 6 bases, V lost 4 bases, and 3 bases had no gene match. Germline V CDR1 and CDR2: SGHTA, FQGNSA. The CDR3 runs to 14 residues.

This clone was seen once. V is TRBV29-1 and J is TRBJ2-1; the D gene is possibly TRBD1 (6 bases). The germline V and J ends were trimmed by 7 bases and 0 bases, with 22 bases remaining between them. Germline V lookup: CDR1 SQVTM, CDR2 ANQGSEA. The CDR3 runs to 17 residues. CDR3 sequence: CSARRDTAFSSYNEQFF. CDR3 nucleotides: TGCAGCGCCCGCCGGGACACCGCCTTTAGCTCCTACAATGAGCAGTTCTTC.

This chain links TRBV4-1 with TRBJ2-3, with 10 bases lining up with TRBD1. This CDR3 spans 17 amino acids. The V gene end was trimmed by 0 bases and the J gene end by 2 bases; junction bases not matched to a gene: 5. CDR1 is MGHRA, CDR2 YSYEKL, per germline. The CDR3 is CASSQEYGTGDTDTQYF. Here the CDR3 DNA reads TGCGCCAGCAGCCAAGAGTACGGGACAGGGGACACAGATACGCAGTATTTT.

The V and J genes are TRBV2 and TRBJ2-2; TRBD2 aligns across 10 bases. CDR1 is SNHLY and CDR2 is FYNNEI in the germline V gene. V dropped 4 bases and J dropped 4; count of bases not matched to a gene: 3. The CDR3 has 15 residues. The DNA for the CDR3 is TGTGCCAGCAGTGGGGCTAGCGGGGGCACCGGGGAGCTGTTTTTT. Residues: CASSGASGGTGELFF.

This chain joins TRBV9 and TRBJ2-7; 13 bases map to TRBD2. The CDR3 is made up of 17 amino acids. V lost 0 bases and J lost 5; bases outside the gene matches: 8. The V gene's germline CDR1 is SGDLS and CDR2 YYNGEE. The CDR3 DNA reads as TGTGCCAGCAGCGTAGGATACGGACTAGCGGGAGCCGACGAGCAGTACTTC. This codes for CASSVGYGLAGADEQYF.

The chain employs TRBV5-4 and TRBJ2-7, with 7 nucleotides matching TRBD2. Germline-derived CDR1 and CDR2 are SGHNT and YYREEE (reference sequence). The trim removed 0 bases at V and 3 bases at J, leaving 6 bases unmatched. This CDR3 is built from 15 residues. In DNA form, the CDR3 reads TGTGCCAGCAGCTTGGGGGGAGGGGCCGTCTACGAGCAGTACTTC. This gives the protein CASSLGGGAVYEQYF.

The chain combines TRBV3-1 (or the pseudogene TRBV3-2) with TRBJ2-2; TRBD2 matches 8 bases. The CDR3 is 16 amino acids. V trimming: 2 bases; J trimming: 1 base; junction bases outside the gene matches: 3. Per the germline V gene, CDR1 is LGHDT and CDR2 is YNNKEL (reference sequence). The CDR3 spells CASSQKSGGNTGELFF. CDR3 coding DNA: TGTGCCAGCAGCCAAAAAAGCGGGGGGAACACCGGGGAGCTGTTTTTT.

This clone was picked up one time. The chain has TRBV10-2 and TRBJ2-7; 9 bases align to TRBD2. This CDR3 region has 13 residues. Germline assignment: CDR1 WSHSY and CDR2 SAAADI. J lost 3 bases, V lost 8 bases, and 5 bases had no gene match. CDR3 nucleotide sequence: TGCGCCAGCCTAGCGGGACCCCTCTACGAGCAGTACTTC. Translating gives CASLAGPLYEQYF.

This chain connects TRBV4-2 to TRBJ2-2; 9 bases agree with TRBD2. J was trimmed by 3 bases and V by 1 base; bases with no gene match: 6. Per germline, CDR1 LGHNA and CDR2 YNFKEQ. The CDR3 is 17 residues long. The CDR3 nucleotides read TGTGCCAGCAGCCAAGCCTCGACTAGCGGATACACCGGGGAGCTGTTTTTT. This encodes CASSQASTSGYTGELFF.

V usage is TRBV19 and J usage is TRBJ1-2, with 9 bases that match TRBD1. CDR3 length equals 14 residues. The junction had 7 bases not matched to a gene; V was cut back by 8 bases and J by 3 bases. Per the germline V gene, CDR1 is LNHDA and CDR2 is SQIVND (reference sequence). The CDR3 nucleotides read TGTGCCAGTCGTGACAGGGGGACGTACTATGGCTACACCTTC. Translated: CASRDRGTYYGYTF.

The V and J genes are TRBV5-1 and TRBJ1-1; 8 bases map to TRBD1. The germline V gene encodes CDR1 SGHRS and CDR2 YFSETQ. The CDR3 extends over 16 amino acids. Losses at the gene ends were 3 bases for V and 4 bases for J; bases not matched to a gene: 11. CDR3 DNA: TGCGCCAGCAGCTCGGAATCAGGGGGCGCCGGCACTGAAGCTTTCTTT. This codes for CASSSESGGAGTEAFF.

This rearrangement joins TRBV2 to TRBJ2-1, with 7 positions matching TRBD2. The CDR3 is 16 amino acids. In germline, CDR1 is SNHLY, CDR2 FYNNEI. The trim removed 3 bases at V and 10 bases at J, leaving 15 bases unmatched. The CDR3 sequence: CASSEFNPSSGEEQFF. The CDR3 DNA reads TGTGCCAGCAGTGAGTTTAATCCGTCCAGCGGGGAGGAGCAGTTCTTC.

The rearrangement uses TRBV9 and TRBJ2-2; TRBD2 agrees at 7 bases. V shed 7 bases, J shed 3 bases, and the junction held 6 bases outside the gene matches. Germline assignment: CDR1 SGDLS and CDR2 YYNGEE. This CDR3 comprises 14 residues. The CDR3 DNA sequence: TGTGCCAGCGGCCGGGACTATTACACCGGGGAGCTGTTTTTT. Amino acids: CASGRDYYTGELFF.

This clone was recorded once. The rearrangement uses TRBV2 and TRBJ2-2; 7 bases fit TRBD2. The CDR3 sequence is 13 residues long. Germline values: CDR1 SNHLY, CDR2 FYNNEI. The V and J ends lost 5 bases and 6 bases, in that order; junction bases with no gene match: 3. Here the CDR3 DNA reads TGTGCCAGCAGTCTAGCGGTCTCCGGGGAGCTGTTTTTT. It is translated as CASSLAVSGELFF.

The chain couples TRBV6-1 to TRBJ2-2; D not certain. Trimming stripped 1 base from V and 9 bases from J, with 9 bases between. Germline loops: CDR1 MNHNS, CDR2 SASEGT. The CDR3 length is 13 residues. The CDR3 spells CASSEDFARELFF. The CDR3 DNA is TGTGCCAGCAGTGAAGACTTCGCCCGGGAGCTGTTTTTT.